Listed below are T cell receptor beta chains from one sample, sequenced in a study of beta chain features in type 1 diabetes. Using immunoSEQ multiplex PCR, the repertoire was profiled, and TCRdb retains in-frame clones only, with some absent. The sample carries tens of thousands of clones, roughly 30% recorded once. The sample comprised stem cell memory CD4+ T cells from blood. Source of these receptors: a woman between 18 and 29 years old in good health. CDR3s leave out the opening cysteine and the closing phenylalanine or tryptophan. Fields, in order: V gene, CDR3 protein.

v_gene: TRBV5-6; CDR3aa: ASSLRGYSPLH
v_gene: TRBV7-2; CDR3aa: ASSLATSGRVHEQY
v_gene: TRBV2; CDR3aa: ASSLRDYEQY
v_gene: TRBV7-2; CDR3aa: ASSLYGEETQY
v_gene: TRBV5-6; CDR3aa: ASSWGQGMAPLH
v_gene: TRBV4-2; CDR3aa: ASSHRTSATARNEQF
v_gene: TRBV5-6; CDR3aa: ASSAGGRDQPQH
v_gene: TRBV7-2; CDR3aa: ASSLNQGGGTDTQY
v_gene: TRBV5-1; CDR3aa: ASSLEGQTYEQY
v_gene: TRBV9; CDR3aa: ASSVEGVGLAGNEQF
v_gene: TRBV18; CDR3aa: ASSPGAGRGGTEAF
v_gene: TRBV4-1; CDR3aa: ASSQESTGTFYEQY
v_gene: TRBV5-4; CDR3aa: ASSQRGSTDTQY
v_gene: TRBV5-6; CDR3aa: ASSGLALGEQETQY
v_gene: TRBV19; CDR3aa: ASSMLAGRNEQF
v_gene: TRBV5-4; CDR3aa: ASRRWGTNYEQY